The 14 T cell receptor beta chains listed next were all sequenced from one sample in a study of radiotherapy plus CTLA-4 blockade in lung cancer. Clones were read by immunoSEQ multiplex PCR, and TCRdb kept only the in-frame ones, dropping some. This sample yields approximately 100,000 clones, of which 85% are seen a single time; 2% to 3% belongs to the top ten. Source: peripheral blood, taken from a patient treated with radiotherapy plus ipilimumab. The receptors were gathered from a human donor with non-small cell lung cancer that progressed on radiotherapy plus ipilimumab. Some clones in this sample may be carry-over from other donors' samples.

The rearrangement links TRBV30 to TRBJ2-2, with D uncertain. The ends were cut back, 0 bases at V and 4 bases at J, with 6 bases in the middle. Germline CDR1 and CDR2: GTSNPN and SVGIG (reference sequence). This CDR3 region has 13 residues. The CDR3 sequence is CAWSVDPTGELFF. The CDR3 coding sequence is TGTGCCTGGAGTGTCGACCCCACCGGGGAGCTGTTTTTT.

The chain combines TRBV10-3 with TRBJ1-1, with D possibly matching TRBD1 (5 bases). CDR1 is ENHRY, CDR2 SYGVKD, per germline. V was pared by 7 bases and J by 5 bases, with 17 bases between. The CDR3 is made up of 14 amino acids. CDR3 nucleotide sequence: TGTGCCATCAACCCCACCCAGGGTTGGACTGAAGCTTTCTTT. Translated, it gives CAINPTQGWTEAFF.

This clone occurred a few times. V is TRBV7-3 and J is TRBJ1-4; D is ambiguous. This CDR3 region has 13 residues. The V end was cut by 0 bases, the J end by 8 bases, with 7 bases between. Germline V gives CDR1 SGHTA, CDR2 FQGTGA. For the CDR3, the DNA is TGTGCCAGCAGCTTAACCCCGACCGAAAAACTGTTTTTT. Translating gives CASSLTPTEKLFF.

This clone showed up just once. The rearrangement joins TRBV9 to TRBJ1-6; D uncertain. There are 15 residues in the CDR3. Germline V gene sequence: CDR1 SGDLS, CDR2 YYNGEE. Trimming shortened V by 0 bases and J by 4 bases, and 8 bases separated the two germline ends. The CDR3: CASSVDVGYNSPLHF. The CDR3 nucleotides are TGTGCCAGCAGCGTAGATGTGGGGTATAATTCACCCCTCCACTTT.

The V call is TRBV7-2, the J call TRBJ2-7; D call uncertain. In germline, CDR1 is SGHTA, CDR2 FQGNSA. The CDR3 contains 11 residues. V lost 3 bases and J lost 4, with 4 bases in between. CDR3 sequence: CASSFRYEQYF. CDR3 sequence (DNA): TGTGCCAGCAGCTTTCGGTACGAGCAGTACTTC.

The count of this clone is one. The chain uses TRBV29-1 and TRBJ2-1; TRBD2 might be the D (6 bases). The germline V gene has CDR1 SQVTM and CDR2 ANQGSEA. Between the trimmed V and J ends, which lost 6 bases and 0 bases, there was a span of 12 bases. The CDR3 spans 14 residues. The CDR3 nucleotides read TGCAGCGTCGTCGGACTACCCTCCTACAATGAGCAGTTCTTC. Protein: CSVVGLPSYNEQFF.

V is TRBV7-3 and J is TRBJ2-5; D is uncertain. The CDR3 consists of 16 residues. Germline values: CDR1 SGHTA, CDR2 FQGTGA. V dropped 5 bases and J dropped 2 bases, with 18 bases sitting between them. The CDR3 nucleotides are TGTGCCAGCAGCCCCAGCGTCCGACACCTGCAAGAGACCCAGTACTTC. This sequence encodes CASSPSVRHLQETQYF.

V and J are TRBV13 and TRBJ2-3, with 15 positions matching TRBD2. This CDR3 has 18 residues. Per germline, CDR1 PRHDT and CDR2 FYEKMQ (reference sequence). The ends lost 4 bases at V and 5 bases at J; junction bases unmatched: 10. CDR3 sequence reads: CASSYGLAGGPIGDTQYF. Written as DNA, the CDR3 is TGTGCCAGCAGCTACGGACTAGCGGGGGGGCCAATCGGAGATACGCAGTATTTT.

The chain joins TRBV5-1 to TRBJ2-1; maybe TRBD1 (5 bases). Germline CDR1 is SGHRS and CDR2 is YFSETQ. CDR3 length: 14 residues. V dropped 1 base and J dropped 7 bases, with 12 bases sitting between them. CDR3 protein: CASSLLGRVNEQFF. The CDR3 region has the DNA TGCGCCAGCAGCTTGCTCGGCAGGGTAAATGAGCAGTTCTTC.

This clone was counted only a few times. CDR3 sequence (DNA): TGTGCCAGCAGGAGGGGGGGACAGGAAAACTATGGCTACACCTTC. Its translation: CASRRGGQENYGYTF. The chain couples TRBV2 to TRBJ1-2, with 8 nucleotides matching TRBD1. This CDR3 spans 15 amino acids. CDR1 and CDR2 from the germline V gene are SNHLY and FYNNEI. The junction had 8 bases not matched to a gene; V was cut back by 6 bases and J by 2 bases. Full variable domain (remainder filled in from reference TRBV2 and TRBJ1-2): EPEVTQTPSHQVTQMGQEVILRCVPISNHLYFYWYRQILGQKVEFLVSFYNNEISEKSEIFDDQFSVERPDGSNFTLKIRSTKLEDSAMYFCASRRGGQENYGYTFGSGTRLTVV.

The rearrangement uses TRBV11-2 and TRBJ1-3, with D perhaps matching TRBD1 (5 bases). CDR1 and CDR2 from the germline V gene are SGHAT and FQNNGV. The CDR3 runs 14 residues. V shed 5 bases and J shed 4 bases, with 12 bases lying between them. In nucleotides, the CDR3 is TGTGCCAGCAGCCCCGGGGGTGTCGGAAACACCATATATTTT. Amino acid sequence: CASSPGGVGNTIYF.

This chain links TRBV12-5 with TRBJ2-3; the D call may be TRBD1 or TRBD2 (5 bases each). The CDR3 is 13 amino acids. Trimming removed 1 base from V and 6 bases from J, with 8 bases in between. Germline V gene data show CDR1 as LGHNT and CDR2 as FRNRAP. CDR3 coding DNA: TGTGCTAGTGGTTTGGAGGGGAGTGATACGCAGTATTTT. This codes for CASGLEGSDTQYF.

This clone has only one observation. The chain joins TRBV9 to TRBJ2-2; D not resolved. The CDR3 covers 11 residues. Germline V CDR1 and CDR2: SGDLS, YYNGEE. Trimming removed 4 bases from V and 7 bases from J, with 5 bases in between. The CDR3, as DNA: TGTGCCAGCAGCCAGAACGGGGAGCTGTTTTTT. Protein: CASSQNGELFF.

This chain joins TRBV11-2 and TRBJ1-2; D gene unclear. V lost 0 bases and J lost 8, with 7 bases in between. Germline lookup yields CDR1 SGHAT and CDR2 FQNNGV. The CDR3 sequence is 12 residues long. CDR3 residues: CASSLDRGGYTF. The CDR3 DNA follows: TGTGCCAGCAGCTTAGACCGGGGAGGCTACACCTTC.